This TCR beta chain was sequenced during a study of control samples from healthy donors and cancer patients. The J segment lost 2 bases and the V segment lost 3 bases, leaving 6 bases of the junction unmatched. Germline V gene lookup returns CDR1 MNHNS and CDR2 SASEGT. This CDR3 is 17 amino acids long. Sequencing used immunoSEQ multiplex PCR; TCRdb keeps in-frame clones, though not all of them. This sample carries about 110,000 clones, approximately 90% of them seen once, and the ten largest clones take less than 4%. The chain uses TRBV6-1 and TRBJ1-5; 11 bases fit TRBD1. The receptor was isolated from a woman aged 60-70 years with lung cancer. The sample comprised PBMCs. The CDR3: CASSERDRGLGNQPQHF. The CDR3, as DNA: TGTGCCAGCAGTGAGAGGGACAGGGGGTTAGGCAATCAGCCCCAGCATTTT.